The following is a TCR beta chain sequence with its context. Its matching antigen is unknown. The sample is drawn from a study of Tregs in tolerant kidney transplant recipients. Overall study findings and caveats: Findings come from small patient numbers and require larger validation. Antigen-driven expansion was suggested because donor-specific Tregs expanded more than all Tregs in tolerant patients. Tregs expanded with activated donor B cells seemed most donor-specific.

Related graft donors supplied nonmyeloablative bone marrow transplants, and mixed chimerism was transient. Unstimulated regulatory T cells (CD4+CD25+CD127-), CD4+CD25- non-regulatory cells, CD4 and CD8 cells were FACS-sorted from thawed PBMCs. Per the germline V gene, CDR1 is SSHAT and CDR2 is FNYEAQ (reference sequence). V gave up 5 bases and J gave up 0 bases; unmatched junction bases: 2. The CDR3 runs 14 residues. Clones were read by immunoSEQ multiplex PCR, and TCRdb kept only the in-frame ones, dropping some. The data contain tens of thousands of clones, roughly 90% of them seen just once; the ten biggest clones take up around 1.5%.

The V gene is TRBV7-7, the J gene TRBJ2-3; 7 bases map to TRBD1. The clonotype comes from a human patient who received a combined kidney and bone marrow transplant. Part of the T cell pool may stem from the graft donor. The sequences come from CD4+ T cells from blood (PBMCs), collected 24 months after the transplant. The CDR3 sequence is CASSQGVSTDTQYF. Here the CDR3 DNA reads TGTGCCAGCAGCCAGGGGGTTAGCACAGATACGCAGTATTTT. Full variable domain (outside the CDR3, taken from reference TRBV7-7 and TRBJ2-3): GAGVSQSPRYKVTKRGQDVTLRCDPISSHATLYWYQQALGQGPEFLTYFNYEAQPDKSGLPSDRFSAERPEGSISTLTIQRTEQRDSAMYRCASSQGVSTDTQYFGPGTRLTVL.